One sample yielded the 26 T cell receptor beta chains listed below, sequenced in a study of a mutant IDH1 vaccine in newly diagnosed glioma. Described time point: week 23, last vaccination. It was 300 ug of mutant IDH1 20-mer peptide that made up each vaccine dose, given with topical imiquimod. These receptors have no known antigen. Sequencing used immunoSEQ multiplex PCR; TCRdb keeps in-frame clones, though not all of them. The profile shows approximately 62,000 clones, 70% to 90% of them singletons. Sequencing used PBMCs, obtained from a glioma patient whose treatment included an IDH1 peptide vaccine. These receptors all stem from a man aged 25-45 years with glioma.

This chain links TRBV7-6 with TRBJ2-5; TRBD2 aligns across 8 bases. CDR1 is SGHVS, CDR2 FNYEAQ, per germline. CDR3 length equals 15 residues. Losses at the gene ends were 4 bases for V and 4 bases for J; bases not matched to a gene: 8. In DNA, the CDR3 is TGTGCCAGCAGCTCAGCGGGGGTTTGGGGAGAGACCCAGTACTTC. This gives the protein CASSSAGVWGETQYF.

The genes are TRBV7-9 and TRBJ2-2, with 7 bases fitting TRBD2. Germline values: CDR1 SEHNR, CDR2 FQNEAQ (reference sequence). Unmatched junction bases numbered 11, after V lost 8 bases and J lost 5 bases. CDR3 length: 15 residues. CDR3 residues: CASPPPGGWTGELFF. In DNA form, the CDR3 reads TGTGCCAGCCCCCCCCCGGGGGGATGGACCGGGGAGCTGTTTTTT.

The rearrangement links TRBV5-6 to TRBJ1-4, with TRBD1 identical over 8 bases. CDR3 length equals 14 residues. The junction had 3 bases not matched to a gene; V was cut back by 2 bases and J by 6 bases. Germline V gene sequence: CDR1 SGHDT, CDR2 YYEEEE. The DNA for the CDR3 is TGTGCCAGCAGCTTAGCAGGGGGCGATGAAAAACTGTTTTTT. Encoded protein: CASSLAGGDEKLFF.

The V and J genes are TRBV10-2 and TRBJ1-2; 7 bases line up with TRBD1. Per the germline V gene, CDR1 is WSHSY and CDR2 is SAAADI. With 0 bases clipped from V and 4 bases from J, the junction kept 8 bases outside the gene matches. The CDR3 runs to 16 residues. In DNA form, the CDR3 reads TGCGCCAGCAGTGAGTCAACCGGGACAGAGCCCTATGGCTACACCTTC. Translation gives CASSESTGTEPYGYTF.

This clone was seen once. CDR3 in amino acids: CASSLAGLSPLHF. CDR3 in DNA: TGCGCCAGCAGCTTGGCTGGCCTCTCACCCCTCCACTTT. The chain combines TRBV5-1 with TRBJ1-6; D ambiguous. This CDR3 is 13 amino acids long. Trimming stripped 0 bases from V and 10 bases from J, with 8 bases between. The V gene's germline CDR1 is SGHRS and CDR2 YFSETQ.

The chain carries TRBV14 and TRBJ1-6; D uncertain. Trimming stripped 1 base from V and 10 bases from J, with 5 bases between. This CDR3 is built from 12 residues. CDR1 is SGHDN and CDR2 is FVKESK in the germline V gene. The DNA for the CDR3 is TGTGCCAGCAGCCAAGTGGGATCACCCCTCCACTTT. Translation: CASSQVGSPLHF.

The V call is TRBV7-7, the J call TRBJ2-2; no clear D gene. The CDR3 totals 15 residues. Trimming removed 1 base at V and 0 bases at J, with 6 bases between. CDR1 is SSHAT, CDR2 FNYEAQ, per germline (reference sequence). The CDR3 is CASSLGGTNTGELFF. CDR3 nucleotides: TGTGCCAGCAGCTTAGGGGGTACGAACACCGGGGAGCTGTTTTTT.

This clone has a handful of counts. The chain is built from TRBV9 and TRBJ2-1; perhaps TRBD2 as D (7 bases). Germline CDR1 SGDLS, CDR2 YYNGEE. Deletions cut 4 bases from V and 6 bases from J, with 14 bases between. CDR3 length: 14 residues. The CDR3 loop reads CASSLQRGGNEQFF. CDR3 DNA sequence: TGTGCCAGCAGCCTCCAGAGGGGGGGCAATGAGCAGTTCTTC.

The CDR3 sequence: CASSQEGKRGAYNEQFF. DNA of the CDR3: TGTGCCAGCAGCCAAGAGGGAAAACGGGGAGCCTACAATGAGCAGTTCTTC. The chain links TRBV14 to TRBJ2-1, with D possibly being TRBD2 (5 bases). V was pared by 0 bases and J by 2 bases, with 14 bases between. This CDR3 region has 17 residues. The germline CDR1 and CDR2 sequences are SGHDN and FVKESK.

CDR3 residues: CASSPQGARNANYGYTF. The CDR3 coding sequence is TGCGCCAGCAGCCCCCAGGGGGCGAGAAATGCTAACTATGGCTACACCTTC. The rearrangement joins TRBV5-1 to TRBJ1-2; 8 bases fit TRBD1. Germline CDR1 reads SGHRS; CDR2 reads YFSETQ. The CDR3 runs to 17 residues. J lost 0 bases, V lost 4 bases, and 11 bases had no gene match.

The rearrangement links TRBV7-2 to TRBJ2-1, with 12 bases matching TRBD2. Germline loops: CDR1 SGHTA, CDR2 FQGNSA. J lost 6 bases, V lost 5 bases, and 5 bases had no gene match. This CDR3 region has 15 residues. The CDR3 sequence: CASSIGLAGSNEQFF. The DNA for the CDR3 is TGTGCCAGCAGCATAGGACTAGCGGGGTCCAATGAGCAGTTCTTC.

The chain couples TRBV19 to TRBJ1-5; TRBD1 might be the D (6 bases). The V end lost 3 bases, the J end lost 1 base, and 10 bases lay between the germline ends. The CDR3 totals 15 residues. Per germline, CDR1 LNHDA and CDR2 SQIVND (reference sequence). The CDR3 is CASSMRGVSNQPQHF. The CDR3 DNA reads as TGTGCCAGTAGTATGAGGGGGGTCAGCAATCAGCCCCAGCATTTT.

The chain uses TRBV2 and TRBJ2-5, with 9 bases identical to TRBD2. J was trimmed by 5 bases and V by 5 bases; bases with no gene match: 15. CDR3 length equals 17 residues. Germline V gene lookup returns CDR1 SNHLY and CDR2 FYNNEI. CDR3 in amino acids: CASSTTPARGGWETQYF. CDR3 bases: TGTGCCAGCAGTACCACGCCGGCGCGGGGGGGGTGGGAGACCCAGTACTTC. Full variable domain (missing parts from reference TRBV2 and TRBJ2-5): EPEVTQTPSHQVTQMGQEVILRCVPISNHLYFYWYRQILGQKVEFLVSFYNNEISEKSEIFDDQFSVERPDGSNFTLKIRSTKLEDSAMYFCASSTTPARGGWETQYFGPGTRLLVL.

This sequence joins TRBV6-4 and TRBJ2-1; 7 bases match TRBD1. J lost 9 bases, V lost 3 bases, and 11 bases had no gene match. The germline V gene has CDR1 MRHNA and CDR2 SNTAGT. CDR3 length: 15 residues. DNA for the CDR3: TGTGCCAGCAGTGAAGAGGGGGCCCATTTTGGTGAGCAGTTCTTC. It codes for CASSEEGAHFGEQFF.

A note on this clone: Its ends do not fully match the called genes, so a read error is possible. The chain has TRBV11-2 and TRBJ2-5, with D hard to call. The CDR3 runs 12 residues. The germline V gene has CDR1 SGHAT and CDR2 FQNNGV. This chain's CDR3 is CASGFRRETQYF. The CDR3, as DNA: TGTGCCAGCGGCTTTCGGCGCGAGACCCAGTACTTC.

The chain combines TRBV29-1 with TRBJ2-5, with D possibly being TRBD1 (5 bases). Germline V gene lookup returns CDR1 SQVTM and CDR2 ANQGSEA. The CDR3 loop spans 12 amino acids. V lost 4 bases to trimming and J lost 7 bases, with 13 bases between them. The DNA for the CDR3 is TGCAGCGTTGTAGGTCTGGGGCGGACCCAGTACTTC. It yields the protein CSVVGLGRTQYF.

This chain connects TRBV5-5 to TRBJ1-5; perhaps TRBD1 as D (5 bases). This CDR3 is built from 20 residues. V was clipped by 2 bases and J by 0 bases, with 24 bases between them. The germline gives CDR1 SGHKS, CDR2 YYEKEE (reference sequence). The CDR3 reads CASSFYSGGSGRYSNQPQHF. The CDR3 DNA follows: TGTGCCAGCAGCTTTTACTCGGGGGGTTCGGGGCGGTATAGCAATCAGCCCCAGCATTTT.

This chain links TRBV11-2 with TRBJ1-1; D is unresolved. The germline gives CDR1 SGHAT, CDR2 FQNNGV. The ends were cut back, 1 base at V and 6 bases at J, with 15 bases in the middle. This CDR3 has 15 amino acids. In DNA form, the CDR3 reads TGTGCCAGCAGCTTAGCGTTTCGGGCCGGACCTGAAGCTTTCTTT. Protein: CASSLAFRAGPEAFF.

There are a few counts of this clone. The rearrangement uses TRBV5-1 and TRBJ2-2; 7 bases agree with TRBD1. V gave up 1 base and J gave up 3 bases; unmatched junction bases: 9. Germline lookup yields CDR1 SGHRS and CDR2 YFSETQ. CDR3 size: 17 residues. CDR3 DNA: TGCGCCAGCAGCTTGATGTCTGGGACAGTTTACACCGGGGAGCTGTTTTTT. Translation gives CASSLMSGTVYTGELFF.

The chain joins TRBV7-9 to TRBJ2-3; unclear D gene. Germline CDR1 reads SEHNR; CDR2 reads FQNEAQ (reference sequence). This CDR3 comprises 15 residues. V was cut by 1 base and J by 2 bases, with 10 bases left in between. CDR3 coding DNA: TGTGCCAGCAGCTTAGACGTTTCAGCCACAGATACGCAGTATTTT. Amino acids: CASSLDVSATDTQYF.

The V call is TRBV10-1, the J call TRBJ1-1; D gene ambiguous. V was clipped by 5 bases and J by 0 bases, with 19 bases between them. CDR1 and CDR2 (germline): WNHNN, SYGVQD (reference sequence). The CDR3 totals 17 residues. CDR3 protein: CASSSTGGTQLNTEAFF. For the CDR3, the DNA is TGCGCCAGCAGTTCCACTGGAGGCACACAGTTGAACACTGAAGCTTTCTTT.

The V gene is TRBV2, the J gene TRBJ2-3; 8 bases match TRBD1. V gave up 6 bases and J gave up 3 bases; unmatched junction bases: 2. CDR1 and CDR2 from the germline V gene are SNHLY and FYNNEI. The CDR3 loop spans 13 amino acids. The CDR3 DNA follows: TGTGCCAGCAGGAGACAGGGGACAGATACGCAGTATTTT. This gives the protein CASRRQGTDTQYF.

This clone was detected only a few times. The rearrangement uses TRBV5-4 and TRBJ1-4; tentatively, D is TRBD1 (6 bases). Trimming cost V 4 bases and J 7 bases, with 17 bases left between them. In germline, CDR1 is SGHNT, CDR2 YYREEE (reference sequence). This CDR3 has 15 amino acids. This CDR3 reads CASSARGGAGEKLFF. In DNA form, the CDR3 reads TGTGCCAGCAGCGCGCGAGGGGGGGCGGGTGAAAAACTGTTTTTT.

The chain employs TRBV11-1 and TRBJ1-1, with a tentative D call TRBD1 (6 bases). Germline values: CDR1 SGHAT, CDR2 FQDESV (reference sequence). The CDR3 runs 13 residues. The V gene lost 5 bases and the J gene lost 1 base, with 8 bases spanning the gap. Here the CDR3 reads CASSQQGNTEAFF. The DNA for the CDR3 is TGTGCCAGCAGCCAACAGGGGAACACTGAAGCTTTCTTT. The full variable domain, in which reference TRBV11-1 and TRBJ1-1 provide the parts outside the CDR3, is EAEVAQSPRYKITEKSQAVAFWCDPISGHATLYWYRQILGQGPELLVQFQDESVVDDSQLPKDRFSAERLKGVDSTLKIQPAELGDSAMYLCASSQQGNTEAFFGQGTRLTVV.

This clone occurred once. The chain couples TRBV6-1 to TRBJ1-1; D is unresolved. Germline V gene data show CDR1 as MNHNS and CDR2 as SASEGT. The CDR3 runs 15 residues. V gave up 2 bases and J gave up 0 bases, with 10 bases separating them. CDR3 in amino acids: CASSERREMNTEAFF. CDR3 nucleotide sequence: TGTGCCAGCAGTGAACGACGAGAGATGAACACTGAAGCTTTCTTT.

The CDR3 reads CASRAGRPAEPQHF. The CDR3 DNA is TGTGCCAGCAGGGCCGGACGGCCTGCGGAGCCCCAGCATTTT. The chain joins TRBV6-1 to TRBJ1-5; D unresolved. The V gene lost 6 bases and the J gene lost 8 bases, with 17 bases spanning the gap. The germline CDR1 and CDR2 sequences are MNHNS and SASEGT. The CDR3 length is 14 residues.